What follows are 18 T cell receptor beta chains derived from one specimen sequenced in a study of blood T cell repertoires in COVID-19. Repertoires were generated with immunoSEQ multiplex PCR, while TCRdb's copy carries only in-frame clones and drops some. The sample has 200,000 to 250,000 clones, about four fifths seen once; the top ten hold about 3.9%. Sequencing was carried out using peripheral blood. The receptors were sampled from a woman aged 80 or older with acute or convalescent COVID-19.

V is TRBV19 and J is TRBJ1-4; 8 bases are a match to TRBD1. This CDR3 is built from 15 residues. V lost 6 bases to trimming and J lost 4 bases; unmatched junction nucleotides: 7. Looked up from germline, CDR1 is LNHDA and CDR2 is SQIVND (reference sequence). The CDR3 DNA sequence: TGTGCCAGTAGCCCGGGACAGGTGCTTAATGAAAAACTGTTTTTT. Its protein is CASSPGQVLNEKLFF.

The chain is built from TRBV28 and TRBJ1-5; 7 positions agree with TRBD1. CDR3 length equals 17 residues. The junction had 11 bases not matched to a gene; V was cut back by 5 bases and J by 1 base. Per the germline V gene, CDR1 is MDHEN and CDR2 is SYDVKM. DNA of the CDR3: TGTGCCAGCAGTCCCCCGACAGGGACGGGGAGCAATCAGCCCCAGCATTTT. Translating gives CASSPPTGTGSNQPQHF.

This clone was counted a few times. This rearrangement joins TRBV6-5 to TRBJ1-6; 7 nucleotides match TRBD1. This CDR3 spans 14 amino acids. Per germline, CDR1 MNHEY and CDR2 SVGAGI. V dropped 6 bases and J dropped 7; count of bases not matched to a gene: 6. The CDR3 DNA follows: TGTGCCAGCAGCTCAGGGGGACGCAATTCACCCCTCCACTTT. Amino acid sequence: CASSSGGRNSPLHF.

The J gene is TRBJ1-2, the V gene TRBV12-3 or TRBV12-4, with no clear D. The CDR3 sequence is 12 residues long. V shed 4 bases and J shed 4 bases, with 7 bases lying between them. CDR3 nucleotides: TGTGCCAGCAGTTCGCAGTTCTATGGCTACACCTTC. Translated, it gives CASSSQFYGYTF.

The J gene is TRBJ1-1, the V gene TRBV9; D gene uncertain. This CDR3 region has 14 residues. Per germline, CDR1 SGDLS and CDR2 YYNGEE. V lost 0 bases and J lost 1, with 7 bases in between. CDR3 DNA: TGTGCCAGCAGCGTAGTTATTTCGAACACTGAAGCTTTCTTT. It translates to CASSVVISNTEAFF.

The chain carries TRBV7-2 and TRBJ1-2, with D possibly TRBD1 on 6 matching bases. The CDR3 totals 18 residues. V was pared by 1 base and J by 4 bases, with 22 bases between. CDR1 is SGHTA and CDR2 is FQGNSA in the germline V gene. The CDR3 region is CASSLDPNTGGRSYGYTF. In DNA form, the CDR3 reads TGTGCCAGCAGCTTAGATCCGAACACTGGGGGCAGGAGCTATGGCTACACCTTC.

This clone was seen a handful of times. Here the CDR3 reads CASGRGLAGQRMETQYF. As DNA, the CDR3 is TGTGCCTCTGGCCGGGGACTAGCGGGCCAAAGGATGGAGACCCAGTACTTC. The genes are TRBV11-2 and TRBJ2-5, with 12 bases identical to TRBD2. V lost 11 bases, J lost 5 bases, and 18 bases stayed unmatched. From germline, CDR1 is SGHAT and CDR2 FQNNGV. CDR3 length: 17 residues. Drawing the rest from reference TRBV11-2 and TRBJ2-5, the complete variable domain is EAGVAQSPRYKIIEKRQSVAFWCNPISGHATLYWYQQILGQGPKLLIQFQNNGVVDDSQLPKDRFSAERLKGVDSTLKIQPAKLEDSAVYLCASGRGLAGQRMETQYFGPGTRLLVL.

The chain carries TRBV3-1 (or the pseudogene TRBV3-2) and TRBJ1-2; perhaps TRBD1 as D (6 bases). This CDR3 has 13 residues. V lost 2 bases and J lost 4, with 8 bases in between. Germline loops: CDR1 LGHDT, CDR2 YNNKEL (reference sequence). The CDR3 region is CASSQTGSYGYTF. CDR3 nucleotides: TGTGCCAGCAGCCAAACAGGGAGCTATGGCTACACCTTC.

The chain couples TRBV7-9 to TRBJ2-3; 12 bases line up with TRBD2. With V trimmed by 5 bases and J by 1 base, 4 bases remained unmatched. The CDR3 has 16 residues. CDR1 is SEHNR, CDR2 FQNEAQ, per germline (reference sequence). CDR3 amino acids: CASSPRTSGGTDTQYF. In DNA, the CDR3 is TGTGCCAGCAGCCCTCGGACTAGCGGGGGCACAGATACGCAGTATTTT.

The genes are TRBV3-1 (or the pseudogene TRBV3-2) and TRBJ1-4; 12 positions match TRBD1. Losses at the gene ends were 4 bases for V and 8 bases for J; bases not matched to a gene: 11. The CDR3 is 17 amino acids. Germline loops: CDR1 LGHDT, CDR2 YNNKEL (reference sequence). The CDR3, as DNA: TGTGCCAGCAGCCTCCGGGGAGGGGGGACAGGGGGCGAAAAACTGTTTTTT. Translated, it gives CASSLRGGGTGGEKLFF.

This sequence joins TRBV6-2 or TRBV6-3 and TRBJ1-6; TRBD1 matches at 9 bases. This CDR3 contains 16 residues. V gave up 6 bases and J gave up 9 bases; unmatched junction bases: 12. CDR1 MNHEY and CDR2 SVGEGT come from the germline V gene. In DNA, the CDR3 is TGTGCCAGCAGCCCTAGGGGGACAGGGAATGTTTCACCCCTCCACTTT. Its protein is CASSPRGTGNVSPLHF.

This chain connects TRBV12-3 or TRBV12-4 to TRBJ1-2; D unresolved. This CDR3 comprises 13 residues. V shed 3 bases and J shed 8 bases, with 13 bases lying between them. CDR3 in amino acids: CASSFNQPYGYTF. CDR3 bases: TGTGCCAGCAGTTTTAATCAACCCTACGGCTACACCTTC.

This clone appeared once. The chain links TRBV20-1 to TRBJ1-2; 12 positions agree with TRBD1. The length of the CDR3 is 14 residues. Trimming took 3 bases from V and 8 from J; bases not matched to a gene: 7. Germline V gives CDR1 DFQATT, CDR2 SNEGSKA (reference sequence). CDR3 bases: TGCAGTGCTAGTCGGGACAGGGGGCCCGGGGGCTACACCTTC. This translates into CSASRDRGPGGYTF.

This rearrangement joins TRBV6-5 to TRBJ1-4; no clear D gene. Trimming stripped 4 bases from V and 4 bases from J, with 7 bases between. This CDR3 contains 13 residues. Germline lookup yields CDR1 MNHEY and CDR2 SVGAGI. The CDR3: CASSSSLNEKLFF. CDR3 DNA: TGTGCCAGCAGTTCCTCCCTTAATGAAAAACTGTTTTTT.

The V and J genes are TRBV5-5 and TRBJ2-7, with a tentative D call TRBD1 (6 bases). Germline CDR1 SGHKS, CDR2 YYEKEE (reference sequence). V was clipped by 3 bases and J by 3 bases, with 7 bases between them. This CDR3 has 12 amino acids. DNA of the CDR3: TGTGCCAGCAGCTCGGACAGCTACGAGCAGTACTTC. Its translation is CASSSDSYEQYF.

The chain recombines TRBV12-3 or TRBV12-4 with TRBJ2-3; possible D gene TRBD1, 6 bases. CDR3 length: 13 amino acids. V was trimmed by 6 bases and J by 3 bases, leaving 10 bases between them. The CDR3 DNA is TGTGCCAGCAGCAAACAGGGAACAGATACGCAGTATTTT. Translating gives CASSKQGTDTQYF.

J is TRBJ2-3 and V is TRBV29-1, with 9 positions matching TRBD1. Germline V gene sequence: CDR1 SQVTM, CDR2 ANQGSEA. The CDR3 sequence is 15 residues long. The ends lost 1 base at V and 2 bases at J; junction bases unmatched: 4. CDR3 in amino acids: CSVEGGTGSTDTQYF. CDR3 in DNA: TGCAGCGTTGAAGGGGGGACAGGGTCCACAGATACGCAGTATTTT.

This chain joins TRBV30 and TRBJ1-2; maybe TRBD1 (6 bases). Germline V gives CDR1 GTSNPN, CDR2 SVGIG (reference sequence). CDR3 size: 16 residues. V was pared by 0 bases and J by 7 bases, with 21 bases between. This CDR3 reads CAWSVSALLQGAGYTF. CDR3 DNA sequence: TGTGCCTGGAGTGTATCCGCCCTTTTACAGGGAGCTGGCTACACCTTC.